These 6 T cell receptor beta chains were all obtained from the same sample, sequenced in a study of blood T cell repertoires in COVID-19. Assay: immunoSEQ multiplex PCR; the TCRdb copy retains only in-frame clones and omits some. This sample has about 280,000 clones; around 90% occur once, and the top ten carry roughly 1.6%. Specimen: PBMCs or T cells enriched from blood (not recorded which). The source is a woman between 18 and 29 years old with acute COVID-19.

The chain is built from TRBV10-3 and TRBJ2-7, with TRBD2 matching over 9 bases. This CDR3 spans 14 amino acids. Germline CDR1 ENHRY, CDR2 SYGVKD. The trim removed 6 bases at V and 4 bases at J, leaving 7 bases unmatched. The CDR3 reads CAISLIAGAYEQYF. The CDR3 bases are TGTGCCATCAGCCTAATAGCGGGAGCTTACGAGCAGTACTTC.

The rearrangement links TRBV27 to TRBJ2-1; 7 bases align to TRBD2. The length of the CDR3 is 15 residues. Germline CDR1 and CDR2: MNHEY and SMNVEV (reference sequence). The J segment lost 7 bases and the V segment lost 5 bases, leaving 11 bases of the junction unmatched. The DNA of the CDR3 is TGTGCCAGCAGTAGCGGGACGCCCCGGGTGAATGAGCAGTTCTTC. The encoded protein is CASSSGTPRVNEQFF.

This clone was detected once. The chain is built from TRBV3-1 (or the pseudogene TRBV3-2) and TRBJ1-2; 8 bases are a match to TRBD1. The CDR3 length is 12 residues. Trimming at V came to 1 base and at J to 10 bases, leaving 2 bases not matched to a gene. Germline V gene data show CDR1 as LGHDT and CDR2 as YNNKEL (reference sequence). The CDR3 protein is CASSQGTGLYTF. The CDR3 DNA follows: TGTGCCAGCAGCCAAGGGACAGGGCTCTACACCTTC.

CDR3 DNA sequence: TGTGCCAGCAGTCATACAACAGGGGATGGGGCTTATAGCAATCAGCCCCAGCATTTT. The encoded protein is CASSHTTGDGAYSNQPQHF. The chain joins TRBV28 to TRBJ1-5, with 7 bases that match TRBD1. In germline, CDR1 is MDHEN, CDR2 SYDVKM. There are 19 residues in the CDR3. Germline trimming cut 5 bases from V and 0 bases from J; bases unmatched to any gene: 16. Full variable domain (missing parts from reference TRBV28 and TRBJ1-5): DVKVTQSSRYLVKRTGEKVFLECVQDMDHENMFWYRQDPGLGLRLIYFSYDVKMKEKGDIPEGYSVSREKKERFSLILESASTNQTSMYLCASSHTTGDGAYSNQPQHFGDGTRLSIL.

The V call is TRBV5-4, the J call TRBJ2-1; TRBD2 matches 11 bases. Germline V gene data show CDR1 as SGHNT and CDR2 as YYREEE (reference sequence). The trim removed 4 bases at V and 4 bases at J, leaving 7 bases unmatched. This CDR3 region has 16 residues. DNA for the CDR3: TGTGCCAGCAGCGGGAATAGCGGGAGGGATTACAATGAGCAGTTCTTC. Translated, it gives CASSGNSGRDYNEQFF.

This chain uses TRBV25-1 with TRBJ2-7, with D maybe TRBD2 (5 bases). The CDR3 runs 13 residues. From germline, CDR1 is MGHDK and CDR2 SYGVNS. V gave up 4 bases and J gave up 11 bases, with 18 bases separating them. CDR3 sequence (DNA): TGTGCCAGCAGTGTAAGCGGCTCAGCCCCCGAGTACTTC. Residues: CASSVSGSAPEYF.